This T cell receptor beta chain was sequenced for a study of blood T cell repertoires in COVID-19. Study-wide background: Sites across the United States, Italy and Spain contributed samples from acute and convalescent COVID-19. PBMCs, B-cell-depleted T cells, or T cells provided the cDNA or gDNA that made up the material.

This CDR3 contains 10 residues. Germline CDR1 is DFQATT and CDR2 is SNEGSKA (reference sequence). In the source study's methods: Researchers report that nucleated cell counts were estimated from reference gene primer amplification. The table came from immunoSEQ multiplex PCR; TCRdb's copy has only in-frame clones and leaves some out. D and trimming were read from the DNA, whereas the V and J calls and clone size are those reported in that table. This sample yields over 110,000 clones, of which 88% are seen a single time; more than 25% belongs to the top ten. The rearrangement joins TRBV20-1 to TRBJ1-1; tentatively, D is TRBD1 (6 bases). The source of this sequence is a human donor in a cohort sampled during active COVID-19. What was sequenced was peripheral blood. The CDR3 nucleotides read TGCATGCCAGGGGTAACTGAAGCTTTCTTT. Translating gives CMPGVTEAFF.